Following are 27 T cell receptor beta chains from one sample sequenced in a study of T-cell memory formation after mild COVID-19. TCRdb itself ran the 5' RACE reads through MiXCR, one entry per CDR3 protein. This sample yields roughly 350,000 distinct CDR3 sequences, of which under 30% are seen a single time; about 13% belongs to the top ten. The sample consisted of PBMCs or a T cell subset sorted from them (not recorded which). The receptors were sampled from an adult woman who had mild COVID-19 (a few samples of this study predate the infection). Cell type and time point are not known.

This clonotype was picked up a small number of times. The J gene is TRBJ2-1, the V gene TRBV4-1, with D perhaps TRBD1 (6 bases). From germline, CDR1 is MGHRA and CDR2 YSYEKL. V was pared by 3 bases and J by 6 bases, with 12 bases between. The CDR3 extends over 14 amino acids. The CDR3 sequence is CASSHVGDINEQFF. CDR3 in DNA: TGCGCCAGCAGCCATGTCGGGGACATCAATGAGCAGTTCTTC.

This clonotype was recorded a few times. The V call is TRBV7-6, the J call TRBJ2-3; 7 nucleotides line up with TRBD1. V trimming: 1 base; J trimming: 2 bases; junction bases outside the gene matches: 3. The CDR3 runs to 15 residues. CDR1 is SGHVS and CDR2 is FNYEAQ in the germline V gene. The CDR3 coding sequence is TGTGCCAGCAGCTTAGAACAGGGGTACACAGATACGCAGTATTTT. It encodes CASSLEQGYTDTQYF.

This chain links TRBV12-3 or TRBV12-4 with TRBJ1-1, with unresolved D. CDR3 length: 18 residues. V shed 3 bases and J shed 2 bases, with 22 bases lying between them. CDR3 nucleotide sequence: TGTGCCAGCAGTTTCGTGTTGGGAGCCTGGGTACCCAACACTGAAGCTTTCTTT. Translated, it gives CASSFVLGAWVPNTEAFF.

This chain uses TRBV4-3 with TRBJ1-4; the D gene is possibly TRBD1 (6 bases). V was pared by 0 bases and J by 8 bases, with 13 bases between. The CDR3 consists of 15 residues. Germline assignment: CDR1 LGHNA and CDR2 YSLEER. The CDR3 is CASSQEAGVWEKLFF. The CDR3 DNA follows: TGCGCCAGCAGCCAAGAGGCAGGGGTGTGGGAAAAACTGTTTTTT.

This sequence joins TRBV18 and TRBJ2-3; 8 nucleotides line up with TRBD1. The CDR3 consists of 15 residues. J lost 6 bases, V lost 2 bases, and 7 bases had no gene match. Germline CDR1 reads KGHSH; CDR2 reads LQKENI. CDR3 nucleotide sequence: TGTGCCAGCTCACCATCCGGGACAGGCAGCGATACGCAGTATTTT. Amino acids: CASSPSGTGSDTQYF.

In this sample, this clonotype turned up a few times. The V and J genes are TRBV5-6 and TRBJ2-7; 8 bases are a match to TRBD2. The CDR3 is 16 amino acids. The J segment lost 0 bases and the V segment lost 0 bases, leaving 5 bases of the junction unmatched. Germline V gives CDR1 SGHDT, CDR2 YYEEEE. In nucleotides, the CDR3 is TGTGCCAGCAGCTTGGTCATAGCGGGGCACTCCTACGAGCAGTACTTC. Its translation: CASSLVIAGHSYEQYF. The full variable domain, completed using reference TRBV5-6 and TRBJ2-7, is DAGVTQSPTHLIKTRGQQVTLRCSPKSGHDTVSWYQQALGQGPQFIFQYYEEEERQRGNFPDRFSGHQFPNYSSELNVNALLLGDSALYLCASSLVIAGHSYEQYFGPGTRLTVT.

The CDR3 protein is CASSIPGQGSYNEQFF. The CDR3 bases are TGTGCCAGTAGTATACCGGGACAGGGCTCCTACAATGAGCAGTTCTTC. The chain links TRBV19 to TRBJ2-1; 9 bases are shared with TRBD1. The J segment lost 0 bases and the V segment lost 2 bases, leaving 2 bases of the junction unmatched. CDR3 length: 16 residues. CDR1 is LNHDA and CDR2 is SQIVND in the germline V gene (reference sequence).

This clonotype came up a few times. The rearrangement uses TRBV6-2 or TRBV6-3 and TRBJ2-3, with D perhaps TRBD1 or TRBD2 (6 bases each). CDR3 length: 15 amino acids. Germline V gene lookup returns CDR1 MNHEY and CDR2 SVGEGT. The V end lost 3 bases, the J end lost 3 bases, and 13 bases lay between the germline ends. The DNA for the CDR3 is TGTGCCAGCAGTTATGGGGGGCTTGGGACAGATACGCAGTATTTT. Protein product: CASSYGGLGTDTQYF.

This clonotype was detected only a few times. The chain combines TRBV12-3 or TRBV12-4 with TRBJ2-2, with a tentative D call TRBD2 (6 bases). V dropped 7 bases and J dropped 0 bases, with 15 bases sitting between them. The CDR3 is made up of 16 amino acids. The CDR3 DNA follows: TGTGCCAGCATTAAGATCGGGACTTCGAACACCGGGGAGCTGTTTTTT. Its translation: CASIKIGTSNTGELFF.

The chain has TRBV20-1 and TRBJ2-6; D is uncertain. The CDR3 extends over 13 amino acids. CDR1 and CDR2 from the germline V gene are DFQATT and SNEGSKA (reference sequence). V lost 2 bases and J 2 bases, leaving 4 bases between the germline ends. The DNA of the CDR3 is TGCAGTGCTAGAAAGCCTGGGGCCAACGTCCTGACTTTC. As protein: CSARKPGANVLTF.

About this clonotype: At one boundary the junction diverges from the germline segment, which might be a read error. The chain employs TRBV7-9 and TRBJ2-5; unclear D gene. The CDR3 contains 15 residues. Germline lookup yields CDR1 SEHNR and CDR2 FQNEAQ (reference sequence). The CDR3 loop is CASSALSADQETQYF. In DNA, the CDR3 is TGTGCCAGCAGCGCCCTCTCCGCGGACCAGGAGACCCAGTACTTC.

V is TRBV20-1 and J is TRBJ2-3; tentatively, D is TRBD1 (6 bases). The CDR3 loop spans 16 amino acids. V dropped 3 bases and J dropped 0 bases, with 16 bases sitting between them. Germline V gene lookup returns CDR1 DFQATT and CDR2 SNEGSKA (reference sequence). CDR3 bases: TGCAGTGCTAGTACCCCACAGGGTGATAGCACAGATACGCAGTATTTT. Translating it yields CSASTPQGDSTDTQYF.

In its sample, this clonotype was seen a few times. The rearrangement uses TRBV10-3 and TRBJ2-2; maybe TRBD2 (5 bases). Germline V gene sequence: CDR1 ENHRY, CDR2 SYGVKD. Trimming stripped 3 bases from V and 5 bases from J, with 10 bases between. CDR3 size: 14 residues. CDR3 coding DNA: TGTGCCATCAGTGATGGACGCGGGACCGGGGAGCTGTTTTTT. Translated, it gives CAISDGRGTGELFF.

The J gene is TRBJ1-5, the V gene TRBV19; TRBD1 matches at 7 bases. V lost 5 bases and J lost 5; bases outside the gene matches: 15. The CDR3 has 17 residues. Germline V CDR1 and CDR2: LNHDA, SQIVND (reference sequence). The CDR3 is CASSPLRQGSVYQPQHF. CDR3 nucleotide sequence: TGTGCCAGTAGTCCCCTCCGACAGGGTTCGGTTTATCAGCCCCAGCATTTT.

This clonotype was seen a handful of times. V usage is TRBV6-5 and J usage is TRBJ2-1; 7 bases align to TRBD2. The CDR3 covers 12 residues. J was trimmed by 9 bases and V by 8 bases; bases with no gene match: 7. The germline V gene has CDR1 MNHEY and CDR2 SVGAGI. CDR3 residues: CASSLGGSEQFF. DNA for the CDR3: TGTGCCAGCTCCCTCGGCGGGAGTGAGCAGTTCTTC.

This clonotype appeared a few times. The chain carries TRBV20-1 and TRBJ2-4; 7 positions agree with TRBD2. The trim removed 3 bases at V and 0 bases at J, leaving 2 bases unmatched. CDR3 length: 14 amino acids. Germline V gives CDR1 DFQATT, CDR2 SNEGSKA (reference sequence). The CDR3 is CSASPGGAKNIQYF. CDR3 bases: TGCAGTGCTAGTCCGGGGGGAGCCAAAAACATTCAGTACTTC.

This chain links TRBV7-2 with TRBJ2-1; TRBD1 matches 7 bases. The CDR3 has 14 amino acids. V lost 3 bases and J lost 7; bases outside the gene matches: 6. The germline V gene has CDR1 SGHTA and CDR2 FQGNSA. This chain's CDR3 is CASSLIGGRNEQFF. As DNA, the CDR3 is TGTGCCAGCAGCTTGATAGGGGGCAGGAATGAGCAGTTCTTC.

Here the CDR3 reads CASSYSFVWRSSYEQYF. The CDR3 DNA is TGTGCCAGCAGTTATTCGTTTGTCTGGAGGAGCTCCTACGAGCAGTACTTC. The chain employs TRBV6-2 or TRBV6-3 and TRBJ2-7, with D tentatively TRBD2 (5 bases). In germline, CDR1 is MNHEY, CDR2 SVGEGT. The CDR3 covers 17 residues. The germline V and J ends were trimmed by 3 bases and 0 bases, with 18 bases remaining between them.

This chain connects TRBV12-3 or TRBV12-4 to TRBJ1-2, with TRBD1 matching 7 bases. CDR3 length: 15 residues. After removal of 3 bases from V and 8 bases from J, the junction contained 12 bases not matched to a gene. CDR3 protein: CASSLPDRVDGGYTF. The CDR3 DNA sequence: TGTGCCAGCAGTTTGCCTGACAGGGTAGATGGAGGCTACACCTTC.

V gene TRBV19 combines with J gene TRBJ2-3; D is undetermined. The V gene's germline CDR1 is LNHDA and CDR2 SQIVND (reference sequence). V shed 5 bases and J shed 0 bases, with 9 bases lying between them. The CDR3 is 14 amino acids. CDR3 amino acids: CASSWQRSTDTQYF. CDR3 bases: TGTGCCAGTAGTTGGCAGCGAAGCACAGATACGCAGTATTTT.

This clonotype was seen more than once but under ten times. J is TRBJ2-3 and V is TRBV4-1, with TRBD1 identical over 9 bases. V trimming: 3 bases; J trimming: 1 base; junction bases outside the gene matches: 2. The CDR3 extends over 15 amino acids. The germline CDR1 and CDR2 sequences are MGHRA and YSYEKL. The DNA of the CDR3 is TGCGCCAGCAGCCACCGGACAGGGGGCACAGATACGCAGTATTTT. Protein: CASSHRTGGTDTQYF.

This clonotype was picked up a small number of times. This rearrangement joins TRBV20-1 to TRBJ2-3; D unclear. Germline loops: CDR1 DFQATT, CDR2 SNEGSKA (reference sequence). Trimming cost V 3 bases and J 1 base, with 8 bases left between them. This CDR3 comprises 13 residues. The DNA of the CDR3 is TGCAGTGCTAGTTGGCAGGGCACAGATACGCAGTATTTT. Protein sequence: CSASWQGTDTQYF.

Ten or more counts support this clonotype. V usage is TRBV6-5 and J usage is TRBJ2-7; no definite D call. Trimming removed 6 bases from V and 0 bases from J, with 9 bases in between. Germline CDR1 and CDR2: MNHEY and SVGAGI. The CDR3 sequence is 13 residues long. CDR3 residues: CASSDHSSYEQYF. CDR3 DNA: TGTGCCAGCAGCGATCACAGCTCCTACGAGCAGTACTTC.

Ten or more counts support this clonotype. The gene calls are TRBV20-1 and TRBJ1-6, with unresolved D. The CDR3 extends over 13 amino acids. V was shortened by 0 bases and J by 14 bases, with 14 bases between the two germline ends. Germline CDR1 is DFQATT and CDR2 is SNEGSKA (reference sequence). CDR3 loop: CSARDPTDLSLHF. The DNA for the CDR3 is TGCAGTGCTAGAGATCCGACGGATCTATCCCTCCACTTT.

V and J are TRBV18 and TRBJ1-4; D unclear. The CDR3 spans 15 residues. Trimming pared 5 bases from V and 0 bases from J, leaving 10 bases between. Germline loops: CDR1 KGHSH, CDR2 LQKENI. CDR3 protein: CASSDTEATNEKLFF. The CDR3 DNA follows: TGTGCCAGCTCAGATACAGAAGCAACTAATGAAAAACTGTTTTTT.

This clonotype was seen ten or more times. The genes are TRBV18 and TRBJ2-7; TRBD1 matches at 7 bases. The V and J ends lost 3 bases and 1 base, in that order; junction bases with no gene match: 0. CDR3 length equals 13 residues. Looked up from germline, CDR1 is KGHSH and CDR2 is LQKENI. The CDR3 loop reads CASSPGQSYEQYF. CDR3 in DNA: TGTGCCAGCTCACCGGGACAGTCCTACGAGCAGTACTTC.

The chain couples TRBV2 to TRBJ1-1; 7 bases align to TRBD1. Germline lookup yields CDR1 SNHLY and CDR2 FYNNEI. V shed 0 bases, J shed 4 bases, and the junction held 5 bases outside the gene matches. The CDR3 length is 15 residues. The CDR3 nucleotides are TGTGCCAGCAGTGAAGCTGCAGGGGGACTCACTGAAGCTTTCTTT. Translating it yields CASSEAAGGLTEAFF.